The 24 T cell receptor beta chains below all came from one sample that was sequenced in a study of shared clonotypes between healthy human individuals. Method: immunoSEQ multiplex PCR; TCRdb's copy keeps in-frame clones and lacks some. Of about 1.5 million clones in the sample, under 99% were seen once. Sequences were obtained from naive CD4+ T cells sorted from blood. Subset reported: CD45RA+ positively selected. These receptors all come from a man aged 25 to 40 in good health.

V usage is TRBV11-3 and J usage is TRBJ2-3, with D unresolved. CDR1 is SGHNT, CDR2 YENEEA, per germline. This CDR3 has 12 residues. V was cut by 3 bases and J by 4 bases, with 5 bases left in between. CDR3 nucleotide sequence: TGTGCCAGCAGCTTCGGCTCAGATACGCAGTATTTT. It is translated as CASSFGSDTQYF. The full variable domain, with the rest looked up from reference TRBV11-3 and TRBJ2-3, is EAGVVQSPRYKIIEKKQPVAFWCNPISGHNTLYWYLQNLGQGPELLIRYENEEAVDDSQLPKDRFSAERLKGVDSTLKIQPAELGDSAVYLCASSFGSDTQYFGPGTRLTVL.

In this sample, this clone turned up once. CDR3: CASSPHIAGASYNEQFF. In DNA form, the CDR3 reads TGTGCCAGCAGCCCGCATATAGCGGGAGCGTCCTACAATGAGCAGTTCTTC. The genes are TRBV7-8 and TRBJ2-1; TRBD2 aligns across 9 bases. The V segment lost 5 bases and the J segment 1 base; nucleotides outside the gene matches: 9. Germline V gene lookup returns CDR1 SGHVS and CDR2 FQNEAQ. The CDR3 totals 17 residues.

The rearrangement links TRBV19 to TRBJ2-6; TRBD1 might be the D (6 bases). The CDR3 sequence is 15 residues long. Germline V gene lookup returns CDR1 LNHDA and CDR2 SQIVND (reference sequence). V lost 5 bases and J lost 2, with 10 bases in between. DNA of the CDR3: TGTGCCAGTAGTGTACCAGGGGCTGGGGCCAACGTCCTGACTTTC. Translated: CASSVPGAGANVLTF.

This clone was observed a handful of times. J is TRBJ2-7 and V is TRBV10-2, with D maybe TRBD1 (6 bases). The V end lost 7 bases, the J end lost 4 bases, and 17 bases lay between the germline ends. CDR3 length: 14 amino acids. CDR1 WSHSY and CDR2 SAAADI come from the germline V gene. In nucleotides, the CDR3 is TGCGCCAGCACCGAACAGGGAATGACGTACGAGCAGTACTTC. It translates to CASTEQGMTYEQYF.

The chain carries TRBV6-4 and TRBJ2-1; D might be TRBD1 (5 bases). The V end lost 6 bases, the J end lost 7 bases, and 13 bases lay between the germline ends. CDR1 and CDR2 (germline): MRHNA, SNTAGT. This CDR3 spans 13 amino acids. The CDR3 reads CASSMTRDNEQFF. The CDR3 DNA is TGTGCCAGCAGCATGACCAGGGATAATGAGCAGTTCTTC.

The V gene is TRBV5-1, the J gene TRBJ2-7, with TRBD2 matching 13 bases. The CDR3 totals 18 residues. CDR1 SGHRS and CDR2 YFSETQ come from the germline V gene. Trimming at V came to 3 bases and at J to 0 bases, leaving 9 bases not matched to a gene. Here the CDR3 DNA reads TGCGCCAGCAGCTGGGGGGGACTAGCGGGAATCCCCTCCTACGAGCAGTACTTC. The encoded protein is CASSWGGLAGIPSYEQYF.

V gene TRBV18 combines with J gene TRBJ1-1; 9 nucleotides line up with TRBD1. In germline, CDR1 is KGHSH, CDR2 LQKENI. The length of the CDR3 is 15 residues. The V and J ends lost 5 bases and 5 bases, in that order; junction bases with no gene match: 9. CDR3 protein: CASSALDRGGTEAFF. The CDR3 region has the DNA TGTGCCAGCTCAGCTTTGGACAGGGGTGGGACTGAAGCTTTCTTT.

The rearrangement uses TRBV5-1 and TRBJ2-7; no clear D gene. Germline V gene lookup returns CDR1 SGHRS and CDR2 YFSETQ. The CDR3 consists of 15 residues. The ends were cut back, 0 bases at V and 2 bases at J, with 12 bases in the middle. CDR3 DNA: TGCGCCAGCAGCTTGGCCGCCCAAGAGACCTACGAGCAGTACTTC. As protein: CASSLAAQETYEQYF.

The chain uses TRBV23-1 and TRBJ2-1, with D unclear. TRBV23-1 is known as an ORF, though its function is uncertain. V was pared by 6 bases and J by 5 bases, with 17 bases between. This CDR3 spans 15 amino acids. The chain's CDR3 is CASSPRGCWHNEQFF. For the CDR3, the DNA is TGCGCCAGCAGCCCACGTGGGTGCTGGCACAATGAGCAGTTCTTC.

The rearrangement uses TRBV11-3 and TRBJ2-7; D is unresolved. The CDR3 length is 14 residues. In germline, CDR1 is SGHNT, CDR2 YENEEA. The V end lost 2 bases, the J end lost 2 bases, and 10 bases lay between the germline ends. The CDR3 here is CASSLSTDAYEQYF. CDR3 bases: TGTGCCAGCAGCTTATCGACGGACGCCTACGAGCAGTACTTC.

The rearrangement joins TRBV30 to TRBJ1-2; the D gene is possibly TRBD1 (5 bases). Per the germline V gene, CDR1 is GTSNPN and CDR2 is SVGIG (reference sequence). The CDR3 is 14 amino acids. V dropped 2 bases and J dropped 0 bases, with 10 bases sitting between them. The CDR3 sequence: CAWSPPGSNYGYTF. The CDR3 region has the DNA TGTGCCTGGAGTCCTCCAGGGTCTAACTATGGCTACACCTTC. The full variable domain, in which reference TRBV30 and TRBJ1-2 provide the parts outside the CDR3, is SQTIHQWPATLVQPVGSPLSLECTVEGTSNPNLYWYRQAAGRGLQLLFYSVGIGQISSEVPQNLSASRPQDRQFILSSKKLLLSDSGFYLCAWSPPGSNYGYTFGSGTRLTVV.

CDR3 sequence: CASSLEARNEQFF. The CDR3 DNA follows: TGTGCCAGCAGCTTAGAGGCAAGGAATGAGCAGTTCTTC. The J gene is TRBJ2-1, the V gene TRBV11-3; D is undetermined. Germline assignment: CDR1 SGHNT and CDR2 YENEEA. This CDR3 region has 13 residues. V lost 0 bases and J 7 bases, leaving 7 bases between the germline ends.

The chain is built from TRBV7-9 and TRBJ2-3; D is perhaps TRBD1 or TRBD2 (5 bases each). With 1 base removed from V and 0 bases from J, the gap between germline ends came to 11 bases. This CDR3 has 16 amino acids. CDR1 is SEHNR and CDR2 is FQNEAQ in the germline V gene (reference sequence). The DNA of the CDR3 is TGTGCCAGCAGCTTAGGTTCGGGGCGTAGCACAGATACGCAGTATTTT. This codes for CASSLGSGRSTDTQYF.

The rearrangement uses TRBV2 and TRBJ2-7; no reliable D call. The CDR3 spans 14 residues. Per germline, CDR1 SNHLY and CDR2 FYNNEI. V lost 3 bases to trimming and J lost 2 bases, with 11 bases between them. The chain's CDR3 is CASSDRYGAYEQYF. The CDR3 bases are TGTGCCAGCAGTGACCGGTACGGAGCCTACGAGCAGTACTTC.

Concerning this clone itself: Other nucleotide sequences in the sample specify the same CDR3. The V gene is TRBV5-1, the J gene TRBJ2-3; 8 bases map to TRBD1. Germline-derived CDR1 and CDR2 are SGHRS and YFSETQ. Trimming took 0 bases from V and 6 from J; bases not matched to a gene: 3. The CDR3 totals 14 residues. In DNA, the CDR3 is TGCGCCAGCAGCTTGGGGACAGGGCTTGATACGCAGTATTTT. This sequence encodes CASSLGTGLDTQYF.

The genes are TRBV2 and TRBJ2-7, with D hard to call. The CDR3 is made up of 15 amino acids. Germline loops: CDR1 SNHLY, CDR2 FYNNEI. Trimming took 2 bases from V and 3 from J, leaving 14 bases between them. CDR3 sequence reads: CASSETGSSFYEQYF. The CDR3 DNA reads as TGTGCCAGCAGTGAAACTGGGTCCTCCTTCTACGAGCAGTACTTC.

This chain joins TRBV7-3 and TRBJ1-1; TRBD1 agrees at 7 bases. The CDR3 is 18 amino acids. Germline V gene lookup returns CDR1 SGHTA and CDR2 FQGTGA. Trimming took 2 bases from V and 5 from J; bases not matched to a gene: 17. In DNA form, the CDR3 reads TGTGCCAGCAGCTTACTCTCCTTCGGACAGGCGGCAGGGACTGAAGCTTTCTTT. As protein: CASSLLSFGQAAGTEAFF.

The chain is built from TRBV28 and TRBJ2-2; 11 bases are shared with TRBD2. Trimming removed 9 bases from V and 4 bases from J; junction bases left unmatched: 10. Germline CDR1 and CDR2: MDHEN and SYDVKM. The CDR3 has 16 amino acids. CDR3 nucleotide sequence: TGTGCCAGTTGGGGACTAGCGGAGCGAGGCACCGGGGAGCTGTTTTTT. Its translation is CASWGLAERGTGELFF.

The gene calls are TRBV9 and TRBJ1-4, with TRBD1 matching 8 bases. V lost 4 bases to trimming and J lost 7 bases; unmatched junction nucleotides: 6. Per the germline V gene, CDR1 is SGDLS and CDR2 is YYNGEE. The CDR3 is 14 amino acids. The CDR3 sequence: CASSPGTGTEKLFF. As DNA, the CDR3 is TGTGCCAGCAGCCCCGGGACAGGTACTGAAAAACTGTTTTTT. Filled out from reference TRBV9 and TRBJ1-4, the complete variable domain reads DSGVTQTPKHLITATGQRVTLRCSPRSGDLSVYWYQQSLDQGLQFLIQYYNGEERAKGNILERFSAQQFPDLHSELNLSSLELGDSALYFCASSPGTGTEKLFFGSGTQLSVL.

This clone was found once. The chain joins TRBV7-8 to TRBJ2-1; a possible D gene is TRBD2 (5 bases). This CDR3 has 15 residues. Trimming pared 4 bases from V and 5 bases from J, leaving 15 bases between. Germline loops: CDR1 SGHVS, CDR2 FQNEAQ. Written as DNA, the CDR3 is TGTGCCAGCAGCTCTTTAGCGAACCTTAACAATGAGCAGTTCTTC. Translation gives CASSSLANLNNEQFF.

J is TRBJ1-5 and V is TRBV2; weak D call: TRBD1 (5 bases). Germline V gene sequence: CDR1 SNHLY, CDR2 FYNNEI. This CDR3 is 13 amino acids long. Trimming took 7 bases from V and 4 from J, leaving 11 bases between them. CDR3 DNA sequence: TGTGCCAGCACGGAGGGGAATAATCAGCCCCAGCATTTT. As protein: CASTEGNNQPQHF.

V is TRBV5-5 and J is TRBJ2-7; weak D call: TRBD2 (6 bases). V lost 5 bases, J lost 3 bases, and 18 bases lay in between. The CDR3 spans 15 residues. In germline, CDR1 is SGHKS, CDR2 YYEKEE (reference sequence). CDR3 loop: CASSNRELTYYEQYF. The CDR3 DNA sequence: TGTGCCAGCAGTAACCGGGAGCTCACCTACTACGAGCAGTACTTC.

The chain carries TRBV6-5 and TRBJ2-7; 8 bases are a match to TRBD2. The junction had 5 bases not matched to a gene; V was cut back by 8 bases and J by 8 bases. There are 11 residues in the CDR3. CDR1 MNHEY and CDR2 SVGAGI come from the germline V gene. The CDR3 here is CASREGGQQYF. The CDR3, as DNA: TGTGCCAGCCGGGAGGGCGGTCAGCAGTACTTC.

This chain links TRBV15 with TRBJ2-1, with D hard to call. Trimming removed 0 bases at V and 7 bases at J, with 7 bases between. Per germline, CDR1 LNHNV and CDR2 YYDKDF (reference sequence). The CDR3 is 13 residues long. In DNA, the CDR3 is TGTGCCACCAGCAGAGATTCTTTGAATGAGCAGTTCTTC. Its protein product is CATSRDSLNEQFF.